Listed here are 16 T cell receptor beta chains from one sample, sequenced in a study of cytomegalovirus exposure and HLA in healthy donors. 60 Vbeta and 13 Jbeta primers were used in PCR. Profiling relied on immunoSEQ multiplex PCR, and the TCRdb table lists in-frame clones only, not all of them. Here the sample spans about 150,000 clones, over 65% being singletons. Sequencing was carried out using PBMCs. Source of these receptors: a man in his thirties or forties in good health and CMV-seronegative.

J is TRBJ2-1 and V is TRBV27; TRBD1 might be the D (5 bases). The CDR3 is made up of 16 amino acids. Trimming removed 2 bases at V and 0 bases at J, with 11 bases between. Germline V lookup: CDR1 MNHEY, CDR2 SMNVEV (reference sequence). The CDR3 DNA follows: TGTGCCAGCAGTTTAGGCAGGGTTAGCTCCTACAATGAGCAGTTCTTC. As protein: CASSLGRVSSYNEQFF.

The rearrangement links TRBV19 to TRBJ1-4; D is perhaps TRBD1 (5 bases). This CDR3 comprises 12 residues. Trimming shortened V by 8 bases and J by 4 bases, and 8 bases separated the two germline ends. CDR1 and CDR2 (germline): LNHDA, SQIVND (reference sequence). The CDR3 region is CASGHLNEKLFF. CDR3 DNA: TGTGCCAGTGGACACCTTAATGAAAAACTGTTTTTT.

The chain links TRBV6-6 to TRBJ2-1; possibly TRBD1 for D (6 bases). V was shortened by 6 bases and J by 9 bases, with 15 bases between the two germline ends. This CDR3 is built from 13 residues. Germline loops: CDR1 MNHNY, CDR2 SVGAGI (reference sequence). The DNA of the CDR3 is TGTGCCAGCAGCCGCCCGTTGGGGGCTGAGCAGTTCTTC. Protein sequence: CASSRPLGAEQFF.

This clone occurred once. The chain is built from TRBV18 and TRBJ2-7; TRBD1 aligns across 10 bases. V gave up 0 bases and J gave up 4 bases; unmatched junction bases: 9. CDR3 length: 17 amino acids. In germline, CDR1 is KGHSH, CDR2 LQKENI. The CDR3, as DNA: TGTGCCAGCTCACCACCTAGTCCGGGACAGGGGTTTTACGAGCAGTACTTC. It is translated as CASSPPSPGQGFYEQYF.

The chain uses TRBV6-6 and TRBJ1-2; 7 bases map to TRBD1. This CDR3 contains 14 residues. Germline values: CDR1 MNHNY, CDR2 SVGAGI (reference sequence). Trimming took 0 bases from V and 8 from J; bases not matched to a gene: 6. The CDR3 DNA follows: TGTGCCAGCAGTTACTCGAAAGGGGGCGGGGGCTACACCTTC. Translation gives CASSYSKGGGGYTF.

The chain employs TRBV5-6 and TRBJ1-1; unclear D gene. This CDR3 is built from 14 residues. V was shortened by 1 base and J by 6 bases, with 13 bases between the two germline ends. The germline CDR1 and CDR2 sequences are SGHDT and YYEEEE. The CDR3 sequence is CASSLRAGLPEAFF. CDR3 in DNA: TGTGCCAGCAGCTTGAGGGCGGGCTTGCCTGAAGCTTTCTTT.

This chain links TRBV14 with TRBJ2-7; D may be TRBD1 (6 bases). V dropped 4 bases and J dropped 6 bases, with 10 bases sitting between them. CDR3 length: 12 amino acids. CDR1 SGHDN and CDR2 FVKESK come from the germline V gene. The CDR3 DNA follows: TGTGCCAGCAGCCCGAACAGGGTCGAGCAGTACTTC. Protein product: CASSPNRVEQYF.

In nucleotides, the CDR3 is TGTGCCAGCTCACCTCGGACAAACACTGAAGCTTTCTTT. Protein: CASSPRTNTEAFF. The V and J genes are TRBV18 and TRBJ1-1; D may be TRBD1 (5 bases). The germline V and J ends were trimmed by 3 bases and 2 bases, with 7 bases remaining between them. CDR3 size: 13 residues. Germline V gene lookup returns CDR1 KGHSH and CDR2 LQKENI.

The chain joins TRBV20-1 to TRBJ2-5, with TRBD2 as a possible D gene (6 bases). V lost 8 bases, J lost 5 bases, and 12 bases lay in between. Germline V gene sequence: CDR1 DFQATT, CDR2 SNEGSKA (reference sequence). The CDR3 contains 11 residues. CDR3 in DNA: TGCAGTTGTCAAGCGGGTGAGACCCAGTACTTC. Protein sequence: CSCQAGETQYF.

V is TRBV12-2 and J is TRBJ2-7; TRBD1 is the table's D call and was not checked against the DNA. TRBV12-2 is a listed pseudogene. The CDR3 is 15 residues long. The CDR3 is CASRGRDRVLLEQYF. CDR3 DNA sequence: TGTGCAAGTCGCGGCCGGGACAGGGTCCTCCTGGAGCAGTACTTC.

The rearrangement joins TRBV18 to TRBJ2-5; perhaps TRBD1 as D (5 bases). Per germline, CDR1 KGHSH and CDR2 LQKENI. This CDR3 comprises 16 residues. The germline V and J ends were trimmed by 2 bases and 5 bases, with 18 bases remaining between them. CDR3 in amino acids: CASSPTPDTETETQYF. Here the CDR3 DNA reads TGTGCCAGCTCACCAACCCCGGACACCGAGACGGAGACCCAGTACTTC.

The J gene is TRBJ2-7, the V gene TRBV2, with a weak D call TRBD1 (6 bases). Trimming removed 8 bases at V and 6 bases at J, with 14 bases between. The CDR3 is 12 amino acids. Germline V gives CDR1 SNHLY, CDR2 FYNNEI. The chain's CDR3 is CASGSGVSEQYF. CDR3 in DNA: TGTGCCAGCGGCTCAGGGGTATCCGAGCAGTACTTC.

This clone came up a few times. This chain uses TRBV7-9 with TRBJ2-1, with D possibly matching TRBD2 (7 bases). The germline V and J ends were trimmed by 0 bases and 8 bases, with 14 bases remaining between them. The CDR3 length is 15 residues. Germline lookup yields CDR1 SEHNR and CDR2 FQNEAQ (reference sequence). The DNA for the CDR3 is TGTGCCAGCAGCTTAGCCCCTCGGGGGGCATATGAGCAGTTCTTC. It specifies CASSLAPRGAYEQFF.

A note on this clone: One end of the junction varies from germline; a read error may be responsible. The chain is built from TRBV27 and TRBJ1-2; 8 nucleotides line up with TRBD1. The CDR3 spans 14 residues. The germline CDR1 and CDR2 sequences are MNHEY and SMNVEV (reference sequence). CDR3 protein: CASSFTGGGDGYPF. The CDR3 DNA reads TGTGCCAGCAGCTTCACAGGGGGGGGCGACGGCTACCCCTTC.

This chain uses TRBV7-6 with TRBJ1-3; D is undetermined. The CDR3 totals 15 residues. Germline V gene sequence: CDR1 SGHVS, CDR2 FNYEAQ. V was shortened by 0 bases and J by 0 bases, with 6 bases between the two germline ends. The chain's CDR3 is CASSLARSSGNTIYF. The DNA of the CDR3 is TGTGCCAGCAGCTTAGCGCGGAGCTCTGGAAACACCATATATTTT.

The chain combines TRBV29-1 with TRBJ2-2, with D possibly TRBD2 on 7 matching bases. The germline V gene encodes CDR1 SQVTM and CDR2 ANQGSEA. CDR3 length equals 14 residues. Trimming removed 2 bases at V and 4 bases at J, with 11 bases between. The CDR3 DNA reads as TGCAGCGTTGAAACGGGGGGCATCACCGGGGAGCTGTTTTTT. It translates to CSVETGGITGELFF.